This T cell receptor (beta chain) was sequenced in a study of shared clonotypes between healthy human individuals. Assay used: immunoSEQ multiplex PCR; TCRdb lists only in-frame clones, some missing. The table records approximately 980,000 clones, about 80% of them present only once. The germline V gene encodes CDR1 SGHKS and CDR2 YYEKEE (reference sequence). This CDR3 is built from 15 residues. Trimming left V 4 bases short and J 1 base short, with 14 bases between. The receptor comes from a man aged 18 to 29 in good health. The source material was memory CD4+ T cells sorted from blood. Subset here: CD45RA-negative fraction. The gene calls are TRBV5-5 and TRBJ1-1; D is possibly TRBD1 (6 bases). The CDR3 sequence is CASSPLGGPNTEAFF. CDR3 nucleotide sequence: TGTGCCAGCAGCCCACTCGGGGGGCCGAACACTGAAGCTTTCTTT.